The rows below give T cell receptor beta chains drawn from one sample of a study of blood T cell repertoires in COVID-19. This table comes from immunoSEQ multiplex PCR, and its TCRdb copy is limited to in-frame clones, with some not included. The table has 15,000 or so clones, approximately 92% seen once. The sequenced sample was peripheral blood. The receptors were sampled from a human donor with active COVID-19. The donor label of this sample is uncertain. The CDR3 runs from the conserved cysteine through the conserved F or W. The D gene is left open where the match is weak. Clone size, where shown, is once, few, many, or a class for clones that have expanded.

V gene	J gene	D gene	clone size	CDR3 DNA	CDR3 protein
TRBV6-5	TRBJ2-7	.	.	TGTGCCAGCTCTAGGGGCTACGAGCAGTACTTC	CASSRGYEQYF
TRBV29-1	TRBJ1-3	.	once	TGCAGCGTTGGAGTCTCTGGAAACACCATATATTTT	CSVGVSGNTIYF
TRBV9	TRBJ2-1	.	.	TGTGCCAGCAGCGTAGAGGGAGCAGGGGGGCTTGAGCAGTTCTTC	CASSVEGAGGLEQFF
TRBV2	TRBJ2-3	.	.	TGTGCCAGCAGTCTCGCCGGGACTAGCACAGATACGCAGTATTTT	CASSLAGTSTDTQYF
TRBV11-2	TRBJ2-5	.	.	TGTGCCAGCAGCTTAGATATAATAGCGGGGGACAGGGAGACCCAGTACTTC	CASSLDIIAGDRETQYF
TRBV20-1	TRBJ2-1	.	.	TGCAGTGCTAGGCGAACCAATGAGCAGTTCTTC	CSARRTNEQFF
TRBV9	TRBJ2-7	TRBD1	.	TGTGCCAGCAGCGTAGCGGCAGGGGGCCACTACGAGCAGTACTTC	CASSVAAGGHYEQYF
TRBV4-1	TRBJ2-2	TRBD2	.	TGCGCCAGCAGCCCAAGACCGGGACTAGCGGGAGGTATGGTTACCGGGGAGCTGTTTTTT	CASSPRPGLAGGMVTGELFF
TRBV5-1	TRBJ2-7	TRBD2	.	TGCGCCAGCAGCCCGGGGGCTAGCGGGGGTGGGGAGCAGTACTTC	CASSPGASGGGEQYF
TRBV19	TRBJ1-2	.	.	TGTGCCAGTAGTATTTGGCAGGTTGGAGGCTACACCTTC	CASSIWQVGGYTF
TRBV6-2/TRBV6-3	TRBJ2-2	TRBD1	.	TGTGCCAGCAGATACCGCCCCGGACAGGGGACGAACACCGGGGAGCTGTTTTTT	CASRYRPGQGTNTGELFF
TRBV28	TRBJ2-5	TRBD2	.	TGTGCCAGCAGTTTAGGACTAGCGGGAGAGCTCCAGTACTTC	CASSLGLAGELQYF
TRBV29-1	TRBJ1-1	.	.	TGCAGCGTTGGTTCCAGGCTCGGAACTGAAGCTTTCTTT	CSVGSRLGTEAFF
TRBV21-1	TRBJ2-5	.	.	TGTGCCAGCAGCAAAGGGTCTGGGACTAGCGGGAGGAGGGTAGGGGAGACCCAGTACTTC	CASSKGSGTSGRRVGETQYF
TRBV5-1	TRBJ2-7	TRBD2	few	TGCGCCAGCAGCACTGGGGCCCCGGGGAGGGGCGAGCAGTACTTC	CASSTGAPGRGEQYF
TRBV7-2	TRBJ2-3	TRBD2	.	TGTGCCAGCAGCCTAGGGACTAGCGGGAGTAAGCAGTATTTT	CASSLGTSGSKQYF
TRBV6-2/TRBV6-3	TRBJ1-2	TRBD1	.	TGTGCCAGCAGCCCTCTCCTCAGGGGGCGAACGGATGGTGGCTACACCTTC	CASSPLLRGRTDGGYTF
TRBV6-5	TRBJ2-6	.	.	TGTGCCAGCAGTTACAGGGGGTCCGGGGCCAACGTCCTGACTTTC	CASSYRGSGANVLTF
TRBV29-1	TRBJ2-2	TRBD2	.	TGCAGCGTTGAACTAGCGGGTAACACCGGGGAGCTGTTTTTT	CSVELAGNTGELFF
TRBV6-4	TRBJ2-3	TRBD2	.	TGTGCCAGCGAAGGGACTAGCGGGGGGAGTCATACGCAGTATTTT	CASEGTSGGSHTQYF
TRBV5-6	TRBJ2-1	TRBD2	.	TGTGCCAGCAGCCCGGGGGGACTAGCGGGATACAATGAGCAGTTCTTC	CASSPGGLAGYNEQFF
TRBV19	TRBJ2-5	TRBD1	.	TGTGCCAGTAGTATAGGTGGGACAGGTGAAGAGACCCAGTACTTC	CASSIGGTGEETQYF
TRBV18	TRBJ2-7	TRBD1	.	TGTGCCAGCTCACCACCGGGAAGACAGGGGTCAGGCGAGCAGTACTTC	CASSPPGRQGSGEQYF
TRBV10-1	TRBJ2-7	.	.	TGCGCCAGCAGTGAGAGCAGGGGCTTAACCTACGAGCAGTACTTC	CASSESRGLTYEQYF
TRBV5-6	TRBJ1-2	.	.	TGTGCCAGCAGCTTGCGGTACCGCAACTATGGCTACACCTTC	CASSLRYRNYGYTF
TRBV6-5	TRBJ2-5	.	once	TGTGCCGCGACTAAAGAGACCCAGTACTTC	CAATKETQYF
TRBV28	TRBJ2-1	.	.	TGTGCCAGCAACGTATTATCGGCGGGAATATACAATGAGCAGTTCTTC	CASNVLSAGIYNEQFF
TRBV19	TRBJ2-5	.	.	TGTGCCAGTAGCATGGGGCAGGGCCGAATACAAGAGACCCAGTACTTC	CASSMGQGRIQETQYF
TRBV30	TRBJ1-5	TRBD1	.	TGTGCCTTCCGGGACAGGGGGGGTCTACAACGGCCCCAGCATTTT	CAFRDRGGLQRPQHF
TRBV11-2	TRBJ1-4	TRBD1	.	TGTGCCAGCAGCTTAATCCGGACAGGGCCTAATGAAAAACTGTTTTTT	CASSLIRTGPNEKLFF
TRBV24-1	TRBJ2-1	.	once	TGTGCCACCAGTGATAACGGGAGAGTAAGCTACAATGAGCAGTTCTTC	CATSDNGRVSYNEQFF
TRBV30	TRBJ2-1	TRBD2	.	TGTGCCTGGAGTGTTTCTAGCGGGAGGGCCCGGTTCTTC	CAWSVSSGRARFF
TRBV15	TRBJ2-2	TRBD2	.	TGTGCCACCAGCAGAGATTCAGCGGGGGCCCCTCTCGGGGAGCTGTTTTTT	CATSRDSAGAPLGELFF
TRBV24-1	TRBJ2-1	TRBD2	.	TGTGCCACCAGCCCTACTAGCGGAGGAGTCTACAATGAGCAGTTCTTC	CATSPTSGGVYNEQFF
TRBV29-1	TRBJ2-4	TRBD2	.	TGCAGCGTTGATGGTCTAGCGGGATACAAAAACATTCAGTACTTC	CSVDGLAGYKNIQYF